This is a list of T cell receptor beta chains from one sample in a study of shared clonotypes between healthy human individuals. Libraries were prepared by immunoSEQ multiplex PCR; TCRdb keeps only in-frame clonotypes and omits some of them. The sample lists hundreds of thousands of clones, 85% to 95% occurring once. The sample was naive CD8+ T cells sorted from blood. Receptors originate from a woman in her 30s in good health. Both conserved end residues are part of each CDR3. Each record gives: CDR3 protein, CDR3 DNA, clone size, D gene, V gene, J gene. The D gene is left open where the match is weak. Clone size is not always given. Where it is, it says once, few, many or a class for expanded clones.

CASSPVDPLSPNEKLFF	TGTGCCAGCTCACCGGTAGACCCATTATCCCCTAATGAAAAACTGTTTTTT	.	.	TRBV18	TRBJ1-4
CASSQVPQSNQPQHF	TGCGCCAGCAGCCAAGTCCCACAGAGCAATCAGCCCCAGCATTTT	.	.	TRBV4-1	TRBJ1-5
CASSEEAGNTIYF	TGCGCCAGCAGTGAAGAAGCCGGGAACACCATATATTTT	.	.	TRBV10-1	TRBJ1-3
CASSLTGRDPDTQYF	TGTGCCAGCAGCTTAACCGGGAGGGATCCAGATACGCAGTATTTT	.	TRBD2	TRBV11-3	TRBJ2-3
CASSPGWAQHF	TGTGCCAGCAGCCCCGGCTGGGCCCAGCATTTT	.	.	TRBV6-5	TRBJ1-5
CASRTSGTSYNEQFF	TGTGCCAGCAGGACTAGCGGGACGTCCTACAATGAGCAGTTCTTC	.	TRBD2	TRBV6-4	TRBJ2-1
CASSDNYGYTF	TGCGCCAGCAGTGATAACTATGGCTACACCTTC	.	.	TRBV10-2	TRBJ1-2
CATSPSEGGLRTETQYF	TGTGCCACCAGTCCGAGTGAGGGGGGACTGAGAACAGAGACCCAGTACTTC	.	.	TRBV15	TRBJ2-5
CASSGTGADIQYF	TGTGCCAGCTCCGGGACAGGGGCGGACATTCAGTACTTC	.	TRBD1	TRBV14	TRBJ2-4
CATSPRHPNYGYTF	TGTGCCACCAGCCCCCGACATCCAAACTATGGCTACACCTTC	.	.	TRBV15	TRBJ1-2
CASSSDRLAAYEQYF	TGTGCCAGCAGCTCAGATCGACTAGCCGCCTACGAGCAGTACTTC	once	TRBD2	TRBV11-2	TRBJ2-7
CASSFLDEETQYF	TGTGCCAGCAGCTTTTTGGATGAAGAGACCCAGTACTTC	.	.	TRBV11-2	TRBJ2-5
CATSRDRASGRTSSYEQYF	TGTGCCACCAGCAGAGATCGAGCTAGCGGGAGAACGAGCTCCTACGAGCAGTACTTC	.	TRBD2	TRBV15	TRBJ2-7
CASRSTGEETQYF	TGTGCCAGCAGGTCCACAGGGGAAGAGACCCAGTACTTC	.	TRBD1	TRBV28	TRBJ2-5
CASSSLEFGDQYF	TGTGCCAGCAGCTCACTAGAATTTGGAGACCAGTACTTC	once	.	TRBV7-2	TRBJ2-5
CASRSGLAGRIAGELFF	TGTGCCAGCAGATCGGGACTAGCGGGAAGAATCGCCGGGGAGCTGTTTTTT	.	TRBD2	TRBV7-9	TRBJ2-2
CASTTWASNTGELFF	TGTGCCAGCACCACATGGGCGTCTAACACCGGGGAGCTGTTTTTT	.	.	TRBV27	TRBJ2-2
CASSFRIGTGTSGSTDTQYF	TGTGCCAGCAGCTTTAGAATAGGAACCGGGACTAGCGGTAGCACAGATACGCAGTATTTT	.	TRBD2	TRBV5-4	TRBJ2-3
CASSFGAVSDDTQYF	TGTGCCAGCAGCTTCGGGGCAGTTAGCGACGATACGCAGTATTTT	.	.	TRBV13	TRBJ2-3
CAWRSDGLWSYEQYF	TGTGCCTGGAGGTCAGACGGGTTGTGGTCCTACGAGCAGTACTTC	.	.	TRBV30	TRBJ2-7
CASSLWASPRETQYF	TGTGCCAGCAGCTTATGGGCCAGCCCCAGAGAGACCCAGTACTTC	.	.	TRBV7-9	TRBJ2-5
CASTMYNEQFF	TGTGCCAGCACCATGTACAATGAGCAGTTCTTC	.	.	TRBV7-9	TRBJ2-1
CASSEVASGSREQFF	TGTGCCAGCAGTGAAGTCGCTAGCGGGAGTCGGGAGCAGTTCTTC	.	TRBD2	TRBV6-1	TRBJ2-1
CASSDLLGYEQYF	TGTGCCAGCAGTGATTTGTTAGGGTACGAGCAGTACTTC	.	.	TRBV27	TRBJ2-7
CASSAGGAPSSYNEQFF	TGTGCCAGCAGCGCCGGGGGGGCCCCTAGCTCCTACAATGAGCAGTTCTTC	.	TRBD2	TRBV9	TRBJ2-1
CASSRWAAESYGYTF	TGTGCCAGCAGCCGCTGGGCGGCGGAGAGCTATGGCTACACCTTC	.	.	TRBV11-2	TRBJ1-2
CASSLSPTAYEQYF	TGTGCCAGCAGTTTATCGCCGACAGCCTACGAGCAGTACTTC	.	.	TRBV27	TRBJ2-7
CASSFVRIGRSSYNEQFF	TGTGCCAGCAGTTTTGTAAGAATTGGCCGGAGCTCCTACAATGAGCAGTTCTTC	.	.	TRBV27	TRBJ2-1
CASSPERQGGNTIYF	TGTGCCAGCAGTCCCGAACGACAGGGGGGAAACACCATATATTTT	once	TRBD1	TRBV28	TRBJ1-3
CASSSTGTSGILNIQYF	TGTGCCAGCAGCTCCACCGGGACTAGCGGGATTTTAAACATTCAGTACTTC	.	TRBD2	TRBV11-2	TRBJ2-4
CASSWDRGGYEQYF	TGTGCCAGCAGCTGGGACAGGGGCGGCTACGAGCAGTACTTC	.	TRBD1	TRBV7-6	TRBJ2-7
CASSPPWPGADGDTGELFF	TGTGCCAGCTCACCACCATGGCCCGGGGCAGATGGGGACACCGGGGAGCTGTTTTTT	.	.	TRBV18	TRBJ2-2
CASSPQVYEQYF	TGTGCCAGCAGCCCCCAGGTCTACGAGCAGTACTTC	.	.	TRBV7-9	TRBJ2-7
CASSQVPGNQYGYTF	TGTGCCAGCAGCCAGGTTCCAGGGAATCAGTATGGCTACACCTTC	.	.	TRBV14	TRBJ1-2
CASSPSGSHSTDTQYF	TGCGCCAGCAGCCCCAGCGGGTCGCATAGCACAGATACGCAGTATTTT	.	.	TRBV5-1	TRBJ2-3
CASSFPMREGNEQFF	TGTGCCAGCAGCTTCCCGATGCGGGAGGGGAATGAGCAGTTCTTC	.	TRBD2	TRBV5-4	TRBJ2-1
CASSQVLVGTEAFF	TGCGCCAGCAGCCAAGTCCTAGTGGGCACTGAAGCTTTCTTT	.	.	TRBV4-1	TRBJ1-1
CASSKVGPGHNQPQHF	TGTGCCAGCAGCAAAGTGGGACCGGGACACAATCAGCCCCAGCATTTT	.	.	TRBV21-1	TRBJ1-5